This T cell receptor (beta chain) stems from a study of Graves' ophthalmopathy and Graves' hyperthyroidism. Amplifying from RNA transcripts, the study obtained TCR beta CDR3 regions. HTBI-primed RT-PCR formed the first round, and a multiplex PCR formed the second. Each CDR3 protein gets one entry after TCRdb re-called the multiplex PCR reads with MiXCR. Among over a million distinct CDR3 sequences, roughly 35% were seen once, and the ten largest hold approximately 10%. CDR1 is SGHTA and CDR2 is FQGNSA in the germline V gene. This CDR3 region has 16 residues. Unmatched junction bases numbered 10, after V lost 5 bases and J lost 1 base. Other autoimmune diseases, uncontrolled infections, pregnancy or lactation excluded patients from enrollment.

The source of this sequence is an adult man with Graves' hyperthyroidism. Input material: peripheral blood or thyroid tissue (not recorded which). The chain has TRBV7-2 and TRBJ2-5; 7 bases line up with TRBD1. CDR3 protein: CASSTGTRGSQETQYF. DNA of the CDR3: TGTGCCAGCAGCACCGGGACCAGGGGGTCCCAAGAGACCCAGTACTTC. The variable domain in full, completed from reference TRBV7-2 and TRBJ2-5, reads GAGVSQSPSNKVTEKGKDVELRCDPISGHTALYWYRQSLGQGLEFLIYFQGNSAPDKSGLPSDRFSAERTGGSVSTLTIQRTQQEDSAVYLCASSTGTRGSQETQYFGPGTRLLVL.